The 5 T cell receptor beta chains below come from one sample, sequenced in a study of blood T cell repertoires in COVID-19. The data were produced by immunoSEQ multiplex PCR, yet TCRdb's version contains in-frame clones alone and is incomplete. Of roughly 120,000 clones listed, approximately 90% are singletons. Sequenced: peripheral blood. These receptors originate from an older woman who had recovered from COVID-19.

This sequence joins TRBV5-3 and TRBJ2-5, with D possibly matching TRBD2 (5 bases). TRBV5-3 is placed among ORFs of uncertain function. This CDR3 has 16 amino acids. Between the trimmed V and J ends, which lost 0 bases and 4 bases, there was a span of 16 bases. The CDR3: CARSLVGEKAGETQYF. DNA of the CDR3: TGTGCCAGAAGCTTGGTTGGGGAGAAGGCGGGAGAGACCCAGTACTTC.

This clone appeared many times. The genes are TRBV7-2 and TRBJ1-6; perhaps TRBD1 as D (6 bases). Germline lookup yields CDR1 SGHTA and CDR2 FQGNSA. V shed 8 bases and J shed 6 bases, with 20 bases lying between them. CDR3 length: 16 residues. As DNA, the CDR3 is TGTGCCAGCCAAGGGGGGGGACACCAGGCTAATTCACCCCTCCACTTT. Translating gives CASQGGGHQANSPLHF.

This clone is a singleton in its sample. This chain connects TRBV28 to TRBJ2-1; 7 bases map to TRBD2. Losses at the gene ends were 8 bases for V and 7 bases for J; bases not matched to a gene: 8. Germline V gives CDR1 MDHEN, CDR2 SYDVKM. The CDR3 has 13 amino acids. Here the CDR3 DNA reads TGTGCCAGCTCGGCGGGAGTGGGAAATGAGCAGTTCTTC. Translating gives CASSAGVGNEQFF.

This CDR3 reads CASSRAGDSYEQYF. DNA of the CDR3: TGTGCCAGCAGCCGAGCGGGAGACTCCTACGAGCAGTACTTC. The chain has TRBV28 and TRBJ2-7, with 8 bases that match TRBD2. This CDR3 is built from 14 residues. In germline, CDR1 is MDHEN, CDR2 SYDVKM. V was pared by 6 bases and J by 0 bases, with 4 bases of the junction left unmatched.

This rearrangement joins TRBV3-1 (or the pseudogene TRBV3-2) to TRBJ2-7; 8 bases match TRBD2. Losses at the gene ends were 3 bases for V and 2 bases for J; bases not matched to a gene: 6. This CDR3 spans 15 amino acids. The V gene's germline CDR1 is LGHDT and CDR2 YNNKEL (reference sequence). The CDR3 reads CASSHYRGGTYEQYF. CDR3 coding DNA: TGTGCCAGCAGCCACTACCGGGGGGGTACCTACGAGCAGTACTTC.